These T cell receptor beta chains were read from a single sample in a study of cytomegalovirus exposure and HLA in healthy donors. Only in-frame clones appear in the TCRdb table, and some are missing; sequencing was by immunoSEQ multiplex PCR. The sample consists of some 130,000 clones, 60% to 80% of them appearing once. The sequenced material came from PBMCs. These receptors were taken from a female donor in good health and CMV-seronegative. Each CDR3 is given with its conserved first and last residue. The order of the fields is V gene, J gene, clone size, D gene, CDR3 DNA, CDR3 protein. The D gene is left open where the match is weak. Not all rows give a size; the values are once, few, many and, for expanded clones, a class.

v_call: TRBV27; j_call: TRBJ1-4; clone_size: NA; d_call: TRBD1; cdr3_nt: TGTGCCAGCAGTCGACAGGGGGAAAAACTGTTTTTT; cdr3_aa: CASSRQGEKLFF
v_call: TRBV5-1; j_call: TRBJ2-1; clone_size: NA; d_call: TRBD2; cdr3_nt: TGCGCCAGCAGCTTGGCCACGGGAGGGTCCTACAATGAGCAGTTCTTC; cdr3_aa: CASSLATGGSYNEQFF
v_call: TRBV11-3; j_call: TRBJ2-3; clone_size: NA; d_call: NA; cdr3_nt: TGTGCCAGCAGCCCAGGGGAGTGGGGCACAGATACGCAGTATTTT; cdr3_aa: CASSPGEWGTDTQYF
v_call: TRBV19; j_call: TRBJ1-2; clone_size: NA; d_call: TRBD1; cdr3_nt: TGTGCCAGTAGACCCCGGGACAGCTATGGCTACACCTTC; cdr3_aa: CASRPRDSYGYTF
v_call: TRBV25-1; j_call: TRBJ1-1; clone_size: NA; d_call: NA; cdr3_nt: TGTGCCAGCAGTGACCCGGGACTGGTGGAGGCTTTCTTT; cdr3_aa: CASSDPGLVEAFF
v_call: TRBV30; j_call: TRBJ1-6; clone_size: NA; d_call: NA; cdr3_nt: TGTGCCTGGAGTGATTTGGCAGGGGCGAACTGGTCACCCCTCCACTTT; cdr3_aa: CAWSDLAGANWSPLHF
v_call: TRBV5-1; j_call: TRBJ2-1; clone_size: few; d_call: TRBD1; cdr3_nt: TGCGCCAGCAGCTTGTTATCGACAGGGGGGGACAATGAGCAGTTCTTC; cdr3_aa: CASSLLSTGGDNEQFF
v_call: TRBV4-3; j_call: TRBJ2-5; clone_size: NA; d_call: NA; cdr3_nt: TGCGCCAGCAGCCAAGATCGGGTTTACCAAGAGACCCAGTACTTC; cdr3_aa: CASSQDRVYQETQYF
v_call: TRBV5-4; j_call: TRBJ1-2; clone_size: NA; d_call: TRBD1; cdr3_nt: TGTGCCAGCAGCTTAGACAGGGGGCAAAATGGCTACACCTTC; cdr3_aa: CASSLDRGQNGYTF
v_call: TRBV11-2; j_call: TRBJ2-5; clone_size: NA; d_call: NA; cdr3_nt: TGTGCCAGCAGCTTGGGGACTGAAGTAGAGACCCAGTACTTC; cdr3_aa: CASSLGTEVETQYF
v_call: TRBV2; j_call: TRBJ1-2; clone_size: NA; d_call: NA; cdr3_nt: TGTGCCAGCAGTGAGAGAAACTATGGCTACACCTTC; cdr3_aa: CASSERNYGYTF
v_call: TRBV4-2; j_call: TRBJ2-7; clone_size: NA; d_call: NA; cdr3_nt: TGTGCCAGCAGCCAAGGAACGGCGGGTCCCTACGAGCAGTACTTC; cdr3_aa: CASSQGTAGPYEQYF
v_call: TRBV11-2; j_call: TRBJ1-4; clone_size: NA; d_call: NA; cdr3_nt: TGTGCCAGCAGCCCCAATCAAAAACTGTTTTTT; cdr3_aa: CASSPNQKLFF
v_call: TRBV7-2; j_call: TRBJ2-1; clone_size: NA; d_call: NA; cdr3_nt: TGTGCCAGCAGCTTAGTATGGGGGGAGAATGAGCAGTTCTTC; cdr3_aa: CASSLVWGENEQFF
v_call: TRBV2; j_call: TRBJ2-7; clone_size: once; d_call: NA; cdr3_nt: TGTGCCAGCAGGGAATCTCCGAGACTAGTATCCTACGAGCAGTACTTC; cdr3_aa: CASRESPRLVSYEQYF
v_call: TRBV6-1; j_call: TRBJ1-2; clone_size: NA; d_call: NA; cdr3_nt: TGTGCCAGCAGTGAAGGTATCGATGGCTACACCTTC; cdr3_aa: CASSEGIDGYTF
v_call: TRBV9; j_call: TRBJ1-4; clone_size: NA; d_call: NA; cdr3_nt: TGTGCCAGCAGCGTATCGGGGGTTGTAACTAATGAAAAACTGTTTTTT; cdr3_aa: CASSVSGVVTNEKLFF
v_call: TRBV5-1; j_call: TRBJ2-7; clone_size: few; d_call: TRBD2; cdr3_nt: TGCGCCAGCAGCTTGTTACAGAGTGGACTAGCGGTGACCTACGAGCAGTACTTC; cdr3_aa: CASSLLQSGLAVTYEQYF
v_call: TRBV6-5; j_call: TRBJ1-1; clone_size: NA; d_call: NA; cdr3_nt: TGTGCCAGCAGTTACGTTGGTGGAACAGGTGAAGCTTTCTTT; cdr3_aa: CASSYVGGTGEAFF
v_call: TRBV5-4; j_call: TRBJ2-1; clone_size: NA; d_call: NA; cdr3_nt: TGTGCCAGCAGTAAACAAAGCGTGAATGAGCAGTTCTTC; cdr3_aa: CASSKQSVNEQFF
v_call: TRBV7-2; j_call: TRBJ2-1; clone_size: NA; d_call: NA; cdr3_nt: TGTGCCAGCAGCTTAGGATCTGGGTCGGGTGAGCAGTTCTTC; cdr3_aa: CASSLGSGSGEQFF
v_call: TRBV4-1; j_call: TRBJ2-7; clone_size: NA; d_call: NA; cdr3_nt: TGCGCCAGCAGCCTTTTGCAAGGCAGGGTCCGCGAGCAGTACTTC; cdr3_aa: CASSLLQGRVREQYF
v_call: TRBV4-1; j_call: TRBJ2-4; clone_size: NA; d_call: TRBD2; cdr3_nt: TGCGCCAGCAGCCAAGATGAACAGCGGGAGACCCTAGCCAAAAACATTCAGTACTTC; cdr3_aa: CASSQDEQRETLAKNIQYF
v_call: TRBV6-1; j_call: TRBJ2-5; clone_size: few; d_call: TRBD2; cdr3_nt: TGTGCCAGCAGTGGAGGACTAGCGGGAGAGACCCAGTACTTC; cdr3_aa: CASSGGLAGETQYF
v_call: TRBV27; j_call: TRBJ2-7; clone_size: NA; d_call: TRBD2; cdr3_nt: TGTGCCAGCCATGGGGCTAGCGGGTTATACGAGCAGTACTTC; cdr3_aa: CASHGASGLYEQYF
v_call: TRBV5-1; j_call: TRBJ2-7; clone_size: few; d_call: TRBD2; cdr3_nt: TGCGCCAGCAGCTTGGGACTAGCGGGACTCTCCTACGAGCAGTACTTC; cdr3_aa: CASSLGLAGLSYEQYF
v_call: TRBV2; j_call: TRBJ1-1; clone_size: once; d_call: TRBD1; cdr3_nt: TGTGCCAGCAGTGCAACCAAGACAGGGCTGGCTTTCTTT; cdr3_aa: CASSATKTGLAFF
v_call: TRBV4-2; j_call: TRBJ2-7; clone_size: NA; d_call: NA; cdr3_nt: TGTGCCAGCAGCCAAGACGGGACTGACGCTGCCTACGAGCAGTACTTC; cdr3_aa: CASSQDGTDAAYEQYF
v_call: TRBV4-1; j_call: TRBJ1-4; clone_size: once; d_call: TRBD1; cdr3_nt: TGCGCCAGCAGCCAGGGGCGGGACAGGGATTATGAAAAACTGTTTTTT; cdr3_aa: CASSQGRDRDYEKLFF
v_call: TRBV5-6; j_call: TRBJ1-1; clone_size: NA; d_call: NA; cdr3_nt: TGTGCCAGCAGCTTGGATTGGACAGCGAACACTGAAGCTTTCTTT; cdr3_aa: CASSLDWTANTEAFF
v_call: TRBV19; j_call: TRBJ2-7; clone_size: once; d_call: TRBD2; cdr3_nt: TGTGCCAGTAGTCCTCAAAGGCTAGCGGGAGCTTACGAGCAGTACTTC; cdr3_aa: CASSPQRLAGAYEQYF
v_call: TRBV27; j_call: TRBJ1-2; clone_size: NA; d_call: TRBD1; cdr3_nt: TGTGCCAGCAGGGACACAGGGGGTGGTTACACCTTC; cdr3_aa: CASRDTGGGYTF
v_call: TRBV6-1; j_call: TRBJ1-2; clone_size: NA; d_call: NA; cdr3_nt: TGTGCCAGCAGTGAGCGGCAGACCATCTATGGCTACACCTTC; cdr3_aa: CASSERQTIYGYTF
v_call: TRBV7-3; j_call: TRBJ2-3; clone_size: NA; d_call: NA; cdr3_nt: TGTGCCAGCAGCTTAAGCCTAGCCACAGATACGCAGTATTTT; cdr3_aa: CASSLSLATDTQYF
v_call: TRBV4-3; j_call: TRBJ2-3; clone_size: once; d_call: NA; cdr3_nt: TGCGCCAGCAGCCAAGAATTTGAGAGTTGGACAGATACGCAGTATTTT; cdr3_aa: CASSQEFESWTDTQYF
v_call: TRBV6-5; j_call: TRBJ2-5; clone_size: NA; d_call: TRBD2; cdr3_nt: TGTGCCAGCAGCGGCGGGAGGGAGACCCAGTACTTC; cdr3_aa: CASSGGRETQYF
v_call: TRBV19; j_call: TRBJ2-1; clone_size: NA; d_call: TRBD2; cdr3_nt: TGTGCCAGTAGTATGGGTAGCGGGAGTAAGTCTAGCTATGAGCAGTTCTTC; cdr3_aa: CASSMGSGSKSSYEQFF
v_call: TRBV6-6; j_call: TRBJ1-3; clone_size: NA; d_call: NA; cdr3_nt: TGTGCCAGCAGGGCCGCTTGGGGGGACACCATATATTTT; cdr3_aa: CASRAAWGDTIYF
v_call: TRBV25-1; j_call: TRBJ1-2; clone_size: NA; d_call: TRBD1; cdr3_nt: TGTGCCAGCAGTGAAGGGACAGTTGACAACTATGGCTACACCTTC; cdr3_aa: CASSEGTVDNYGYTF
v_call: TRBV6-1; j_call: TRBJ1-2; clone_size: NA; d_call: NA; cdr3_nt: TGTGCCAGCAGTGAGGCTCGTAGGGAGGGGGAGGGCTACACCTTC; cdr3_aa: CASSEARREGEGYTF